The entry that follows covers one TCR beta chain sequence. This entry belongs to a study of OX40 agonist ivuxolimab in advanced cancers. V was shortened by 1 base and J by 0 bases, with 3 bases between the two germline ends. Germline V CDR1 and CDR2: SGHNT, YENEEA. The CDR3 is made up of 14 amino acids. The protocol was immunoSEQ multiplex PCR, while the TCRdb copy is restricted to in-frame clones and leaves out a portion. The table shows approximately 52,000 clones, with roughly 85% occurring only once. Material: CD4+ or CD8+ T cells sorted from blood, obtained in a trial of the OX40 agonist ivuxolimab. The chain recombines TRBV11-3 with TRBJ2-2; D is unresolved. The sequence was collected from an adult with an advanced solid tumor such as melanoma, head and neck, liver or kidney cancer. CDR3: CASSLGANTGELFF. In DNA form, the CDR3 reads TGTGCCAGCAGCTTAGGGGCGAACACCGGGGAGCTGTTTTTT.